One sample yielded the 23 T cell receptor beta chains listed below, sequenced in a study of blood T cells in healthy people across ages (dated by TCRdb to 2015 to 2017). Library preparation employed 5' RACE. Sequencing took place on an Illumina HiSeq 2500. A second PCR of about 6 to 12 cycles was run with a J-beta primer mix and a sample-barcoded 5' primer. Starting from the raw public reads, TCRdb applied fastp trimming at Q25, assembled clones with MiXCR and retained in-frame beta chains. Duplicate CDR3 protein sequences are folded into a single record with the most common DNA and genes. The sample profile shows fewer than 750,000 distinct CDR3 sequences; around half of them were found once. 20% to 25% of the sample goes to the ten largest clones. The sequenced material came from blood. These receptors came from an elderly man in good health.

This chain uses TRBV12-3 or TRBV12-4 with TRBJ2-1, with 8 bases matching TRBD1. The trim removed 10 bases at V and 6 bases at J, leaving 14 bases unmatched. CDR3 length: 15 residues. CDR3 nucleotides: TGTGCCAACAGCAGCAATCAGGGGGCGGGCAATGAGCAGTTCTTC. This gives the protein CANSSNQGAGNEQFF.

This clonotype occurred once. V is TRBV12-3 or TRBV12-4 and J is TRBJ1-1; D is uncertain. The CDR3 is 12 residues long. V dropped 4 bases and J dropped 4 bases, with 7 bases sitting between them. CDR3 DNA: TGTGCCAGCAGTTCGACCGTCACTGAAGCTTTCTTT. Its protein is CASSSTVTEAFF.

The chain recombines TRBV6-6 with TRBJ1-6, with TRBD1 matching over 8 bases. Unmatched junction bases numbered 13, after V lost 6 bases and J lost 9 bases. The germline gives CDR1 MNHNY, CDR2 SVGAGI (reference sequence). The CDR3 totals 16 residues. CDR3 sequence: CASRYSSGQGSSPLHF. CDR3 nucleotide sequence: TGTGCCAGCAGGTATTCGTCCGGACAGGGAAGTTCACCCCTCCACTTT.

This clonotype has a handful of counts. The V call is TRBV7-9, the J call TRBJ1-1; 9 bases align to TRBD1. With V trimmed by 5 bases and J by 6 bases, 4 bases remained unmatched. Germline V gene lookup returns CDR1 SEHNR and CDR2 FQNEAQ (reference sequence). The CDR3 spans 13 residues. CDR3 in amino acids: CASSTGGFAEAFF. The DNA of the CDR3 is TGTGCCAGCAGCACAGGGGGCTTCGCTGAAGCTTTCTTT.

This clonotype has only one observation. One base away lies a much larger clone, so this may be a sequencing read error. The CDR3 region has the DNA TGCAGTGTAACAACCGCGACAGGACCCACCTACGAGCAGTACTTC. Its translation is CSVTTATGPTYEQYF. V gene TRBV20-1 combines with J gene TRBJ2-7; a possible D gene is TRBD1 (6 bases). The CDR3 is 15 residues long. Germline V gene sequence: CDR1 DFQATT, CDR2 SNEGSKA (reference sequence). The V end was cut by 7 bases, the J end by 2 bases, with 21 bases between.

The CDR3 sequence is CASSLGGLAGHGGDTQYF. The DNA for the CDR3 is TGTGCCAGCAGTTTAGGGGGTCTAGCGGGCCACGGCGGGGATACGCAGTATTTT. This chain connects TRBV12-3 or TRBV12-4 to TRBJ2-3, with 8 bases that match TRBD2. V lost 1 base and J lost 6; bases outside the gene matches: 15. The CDR3 runs to 18 residues.

In nucleotides, the CDR3 is TGTGCCAGCAGCTTAGTAGCCGGTGTTGATGGCTACACCTTC. Its protein product is CASSLVAGVDGYTF. The chain employs TRBV7-9 and TRBJ1-2; D is unresolved. V was shortened by 1 base and J by 6 bases, with 12 bases between the two germline ends. Per the germline V gene, CDR1 is SEHNR and CDR2 is FQNEAQ (reference sequence). The CDR3 has 14 residues.

Comments on this clonotype: A read error may explain this, as a much larger clone is one base away. This chain joins TRBV6-5 and TRBJ2-5; D ambiguous. The germline V gene has CDR1 MNHEY and CDR2 SVGAGI. The length of the CDR3 is 13 residues. The CDR3 nucleotides read TGTGCCAGCAGTCCCCGGATTGACGAGATCCAGTACTTC. Translation gives CASSPRIDEIQYF.

The chain links TRBV20-1 to TRBJ2-3; 8 nucleotides line up with TRBD2. V was pared by 6 bases and J by 7 bases, with 12 bases of the junction left unmatched. CDR1 and CDR2 (germline): DFQATT, SNEGSKA (reference sequence). The CDR3 runs to 14 residues. The CDR3 is CSASSAGGSNTQYF. The CDR3 nucleotides are TGCAGTGCGAGCAGCGCGGGGGGCAGCAATACGCAGTATTTT.

The chain employs TRBV4-2 and TRBJ1-4; possibly TRBD1 for D (5 bases). CDR1 is LGHNA, CDR2 YNFKEQ, per germline. The CDR3 totals 19 residues. V dropped 0 bases and J dropped 0 bases, with 17 bases sitting between them. CDR3 loop: CASSQDPAGGGSTNEKLFF. CDR3 DNA sequence: TGTGCCAGCAGCCAAGATCCGGCGGGTGGGGGTTCAACTAATGAAAAACTGTTTTTT.

This clonotype has a handful of counts. A much larger clone is a single base away; this may be a read error. J is TRBJ2-5 and V is TRBV6-5; tentatively, D is TRBD2 (5 bases). The V gene lost 2 bases and the J gene lost 4 bases, with 14 bases spanning the gap. CDR3 length: 15 residues. Germline V gene data show CDR1 as MNHEY and CDR2 as SVGAGI. As DNA, the CDR3 is TGTGCCAGCAGTTACGCGTCCGGGATAGCAGAGACCCAGTACTTC. It codes for CASSYASGIAETQYF.

This clonotype was counted between two and nine times. This sequence joins TRBV30 and TRBJ1-2; 8 nucleotides align to TRBD1. Germline V gene lookup returns CDR1 GTSNPN and CDR2 SVGIG (reference sequence). The CDR3 contains 14 residues. The J segment lost 5 bases and the V segment lost 3 bases, leaving 8 bases of the junction unmatched. As DNA, the CDR3 is TGTGCCTGGAGCCCCAGGGGGCGCGTTTATGGCTACACCTTC. Its translation: CAWSPRGRVYGYTF.

This clonotype was observed a few times. CDR3 protein: CASRLGGGATDTQYF. CDR3 nucleotides: TGTGCCAGCAGACTCGGGGGGGGCGCCACAGATACGCAGTATTTT. V and J are TRBV14 and TRBJ2-3; 8 bases fit TRBD2. The germline V gene encodes CDR1 SGHDN and CDR2 FVKESK. This CDR3 region has 15 residues. Trimming cost V 6 bases and J 2 bases; bases outside gene matches: 7.

The CDR3 DNA reads TGCAGCGTTGGAAGCGCACAGGGGGCGAGAGAGCAGTACTTC. This gives the protein CSVGSAQGAREQYF. The chain carries TRBV29-1 and TRBJ2-5; 9 positions agree with TRBD1. After removal of 4 bases from V and 11 bases from J, the junction contained 14 bases not matched to a gene. CDR3 length: 14 amino acids. From germline, CDR1 is SQVTM and CDR2 ANQGSEA.

This clonotype was counted between two and nine times. The chain carries TRBV5-1 and TRBJ2-3; TRBD2 matches at 11 bases. This CDR3 is 14 amino acids long. Germline V CDR1 and CDR2: SGHRS, YFSETQ. V was pared by 1 base and J by 11 bases, with 6 bases of the junction left unmatched. The CDR3 coding sequence is TGCGCCAGCAGCTTGCAACTAGCGGGAGACAAGCAGTATTTT. Translation gives CASSLQLAGDKQYF.

This chain connects TRBV6-2 or TRBV6-3 to TRBJ2-1, with D uncertain. The V gene's germline CDR1 is MNHEY and CDR2 SVGEGT. Trimming removed 0 bases from V and 10 bases from J, with 7 bases in between. The CDR3 length is 12 residues. CDR3 protein: CASSYSRREQFF. CDR3 nucleotides: TGTGCCAGCAGTTACTCGCGGCGAGAGCAGTTCTTC.

This clonotype was detected only once. The chain combines TRBV5-1 with TRBJ2-1; perhaps TRBD2 as D (5 bases). Germline assignment: CDR1 SGHRS and CDR2 YFSETQ. The V end lost 0 bases, the J end lost 9 bases, and 10 bases lay between the germline ends. CDR3 length equals 13 residues. CDR3 amino acids: CASSLDPGCEQFF. CDR3 in DNA: TGCGCCAGCAGCTTGGACCCGGGATGTGAGCAGTTCTTC.

The V and J genes are TRBV28 and TRBJ1-2; no clear D. This CDR3 region has 11 residues. Per the germline V gene, CDR1 is MDHEN and CDR2 is SYDVKM. The ends were cut back, 6 bases at V and 3 bases at J, with 5 bases in the middle. Here the CDR3 reads CASRDYYGYTF. The CDR3 nucleotides read TGTGCCAGCAGAGATTACTATGGCTACACCTTC.

The genes are TRBV15 and TRBJ2-1; tentatively, D is TRBD2 (6 bases). The CDR3 covers 12 residues. The V end was cut by 7 bases, the J end by 7 bases, with 11 bases between. Germline CDR1 is LNHNV and CDR2 is YYDKDF (reference sequence). In nucleotides, the CDR3 is TGTGCCACCAACGAGGGAGGTAATGAGCAGTTCTTC. It is translated as CATNEGGNEQFF.

The CDR3 is CSASQRKGSSYNEQFF. The CDR3 DNA follows: TGCAGTGCTTCTCAGCGGAAGGGAAGCTCCTACAATGAGCAGTTCTTC. The chain couples TRBV20-1 to TRBJ2-1; the D gene is possibly TRBD2 (5 bases). Germline-derived CDR1 and CDR2 are DFQATT and SNEGSKA (reference sequence). V lost 5 bases and J lost 0, with 17 bases in between. The CDR3 length is 16 residues.

J is TRBJ2-5 and V is TRBV7-2, with D unresolved. Trimming left V 4 bases short and J 4 bases short, with 10 bases between. The CDR3 covers 13 residues. In germline, CDR1 is SGHTA, CDR2 FQGNSA. The CDR3 here is CASSWAAGETQYF. In nucleotides, the CDR3 is TGTGCCAGCAGCTGGGCAGCCGGAGAGACCCAGTACTTC. Filled out from reference TRBV7-2 and TRBJ2-5, the complete variable domain reads GAGVSQSPSNKVTEKGKDVELRCDPISGHTALYWYRQSLGQGLEFLIYFQGNSAPDKSGLPSDRFSAERTGGSVSTLTIQRTQQEDSAVYLCASSWAAGETQYFGPGTRLLVL.

This sequence joins TRBV29-1 and TRBJ1-4; TRBD1 is a possible D gene (5 bases). The CDR3 totals 14 residues. Germline V gene lookup returns CDR1 SQVTM and CDR2 ANQGSEA. V lost 7 bases to trimming and J lost 7 bases, with 19 bases between them. As DNA, the CDR3 is TGCAGCGCGGGCGGGGCTGCCGCGGGTGAAAAACTGTTTTTT. This gives the protein CSAGGAAAGEKLFF.

J is TRBJ1-2 and V is TRBV6-6; TRBD1 matches at 7 bases. This CDR3 has 13 amino acids. Germline CDR1 is MNHNY and CDR2 is SVGAGI (reference sequence). J lost 3 bases, V lost 10 bases, and 8 bases had no gene match. In DNA form, the CDR3 reads TGTGCCACCGCGCACACAGGGGACTATGGCTACACCTTC. The encoded protein is CATAHTGDYGYTF.